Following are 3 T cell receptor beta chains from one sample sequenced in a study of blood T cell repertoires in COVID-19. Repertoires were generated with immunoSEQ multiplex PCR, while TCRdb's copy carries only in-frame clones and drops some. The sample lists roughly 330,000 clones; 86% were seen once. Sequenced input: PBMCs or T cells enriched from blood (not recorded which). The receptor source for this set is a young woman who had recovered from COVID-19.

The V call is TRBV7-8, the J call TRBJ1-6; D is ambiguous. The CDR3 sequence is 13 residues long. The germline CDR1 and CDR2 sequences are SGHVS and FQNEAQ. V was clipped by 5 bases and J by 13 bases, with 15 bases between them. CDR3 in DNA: TGTGCCAGCAGCACCGAGGGCAGGACTCCCCTCCACTTT. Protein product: CASSTEGRTPLHF.

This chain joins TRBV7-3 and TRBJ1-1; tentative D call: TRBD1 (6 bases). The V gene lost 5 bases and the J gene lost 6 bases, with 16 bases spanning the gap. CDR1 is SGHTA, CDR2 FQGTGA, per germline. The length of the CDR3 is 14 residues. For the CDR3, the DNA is TGTGCCAGCAGCCACAGGGAAGGGGCGGCTGAAGCTTTCTTT. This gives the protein CASSHREGAAEAFF. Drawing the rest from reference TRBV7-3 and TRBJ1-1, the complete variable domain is GAGVSQTPSNKVTEKGKYVELRCDPISGHTALYWYRQSLGQGPEFLIYFQGTGAADDSGLPNDRFFAVRPEGSVSTLKIQRTERGDSAVYLCASSHREGAAEAFFGQGTRLTVV.

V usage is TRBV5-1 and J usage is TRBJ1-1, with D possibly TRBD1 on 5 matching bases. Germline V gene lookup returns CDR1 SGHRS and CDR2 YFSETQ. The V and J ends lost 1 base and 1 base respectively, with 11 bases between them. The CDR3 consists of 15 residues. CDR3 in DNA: TGCGCCAGCAGCTTGTGGGAGGGGACGAACACTGAAGCTTTCTTT. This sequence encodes CASSLWEGTNTEAFF.